This passage covers 17 T cell receptor beta chains from one sample sequenced in a study of cytomegalovirus exposure and HLA in healthy donors. The PCR made use of 60 Vbeta and 13 Jbeta primers. This table comes from immunoSEQ multiplex PCR, and its TCRdb copy is limited to in-frame clones, with some not included. The table has about 130,000 clones, around 82% seen once. Source material: PBMCs. The receptors derive from a man between 50 and 59 years old in good health and CMV-seronegative.

The chain employs TRBV10-3 and TRBJ2-2; D is uncertain. Trimming left V 0 bases short and J 5 bases short, with 10 bases between. Germline V gives CDR1 ENHRY, CDR2 SYGVKD. The CDR3 covers 15 residues. CDR3 sequence: CAISESDPMTGELFF. In DNA form, the CDR3 reads TGTGCCATCAGTGAGTCAGATCCTATGACCGGGGAGCTGTTTTTT.

The gene calls are TRBV10-1 and TRBJ2-1; 7 bases agree with TRBD2. Per germline, CDR1 WNHNN and CDR2 SYGVQD (reference sequence). This CDR3 comprises 17 residues. V dropped 2 bases and J dropped 6; count of bases not matched to a gene: 13. The DNA of the CDR3 is TGCGCCAGCAGTGAGAATTTAGCGGGTGGCGGGGGCAATGAGCAGTTCTTC. Its translation: CASSENLAGGGGNEQFF.

The chain is built from TRBV28 and TRBJ2-3; 8 bases map to TRBD1. CDR1 is MDHEN and CDR2 is SYDVKM in the germline V gene. Trimming removed 5 bases from V and 4 bases from J; junction bases left unmatched: 11. This CDR3 is 16 amino acids long. Written as DNA, the CDR3 is TGTGCCAGCAGTCCGCCGGGACAGGTCGACCCAGATACGCAGTATTTT. Residues: CASSPPGQVDPDTQYF.

This clone was observed a few times. The chain joins TRBV7-6 to TRBJ1-6; 12 bases agree with TRBD1. The CDR3 has 18 residues. With V trimmed by 5 bases and J by 7 bases, 12 bases remained unmatched. Germline values: CDR1 SGHVS, CDR2 FNYEAQ. The CDR3 sequence: CASSIRDRGREGNSPLHF. The CDR3 region has the DNA TGTGCCAGCAGCATCCGGGACAGGGGGCGCGAAGGGAATTCACCCCTCCACTTT.

The chain joins TRBV27 to TRBJ2-2; D not resolved. V was cut by 4 bases and J by 6 bases, with 12 bases left in between. The CDR3 contains 14 residues. Germline loops: CDR1 MNHEY, CDR2 SMNVEV (reference sequence). CDR3 sequence: CASSSDTLPGELFF. The CDR3 DNA reads as TGTGCCAGCAGTTCAGACACTCTGCCCGGGGAGCTGTTTTTT.

The genes are TRBV15 and TRBJ1-5; unclear D gene. CDR1 and CDR2 from the germline V gene are LNHNV and YYDKDF (reference sequence). Between the trimmed V and J ends, which lost 5 bases and 7 bases, there was a span of 18 bases. CDR3 length: 15 amino acids. The CDR3 nucleotides read TGTGCCACCAGCCTGGAAATCCGAGCGGGGCAGCCCCAGCATTTT. Its translation: CATSLEIRAGQPQHF.

This clone was detected a few times. DNA for the CDR3: TGTGCCAGTAGCCGGGACAGCGTCCCGAATCAGCCCCAGCATTTT. It codes for CASSRDSVPNQPQHF. The chain employs TRBV19 and TRBJ1-5; 7 bases are shared with TRBD1. Germline V gene lookup returns CDR1 LNHDA and CDR2 SQIVND (reference sequence). This CDR3 has 15 residues. The junction had 9 bases not matched to a gene; V was cut back by 6 bases and J by 4 bases.

The chain links TRBV7-8 to TRBJ2-2, with 9 bases identical to TRBD1. V lost 4 bases, J lost 6 bases, and 12 bases stayed unmatched. The CDR3 is 17 amino acids. Looked up from germline, CDR1 is SGHVS and CDR2 is FQNEAQ. CDR3 DNA: TGTGCCAGCAGCTCCGGGTCAATAGGGACAGGGTCCGGGGAGCTGTTTTTT. Amino acid sequence: CASSSGSIGTGSGELFF.

The V and J genes are TRBV28 and TRBJ2-5; D is undetermined. The CDR3 spans 14 residues. In germline, CDR1 is MDHEN, CDR2 SYDVKM. V was clipped by 5 bases and J by 1 base, with 11 bases between them. In DNA, the CDR3 is TGTGCCAGCAGTCATACAGCCTTCCAAGAGACCCAGTACTTC. The encoded protein is CASSHTAFQETQYF. Supplemented by reference TRBV28 and TRBJ2-5, the full variable domain reads DVKVTQSSRYLVKRTGEKVFLECVQDMDHENMFWYRQDPGLGLRLIYFSYDVKMKEKGDIPEGYSVSREKKERFSLILESASTNQTSMYLCASSHTAFQETQYFGPGTRLLVL.

This chain links TRBV7-9 with TRBJ2-7; D is uncertain. Trimming left V 3 bases short and J 2 bases short, with 11 bases between. CDR1 and CDR2 (germline): SEHNR, FQNEAQ (reference sequence). The CDR3 has 14 residues. The DNA for the CDR3 is TGTGCCAGCAGCTTCAGTGGGCAGGCCTACGAGCAGTACTTC. Translating gives CASSFSGQAYEQYF. The full variable domain, completed using reference TRBV7-9 and TRBJ2-7, is DTGVSQNPRHKITKRGQNVTFRCDPISEHNRLYWYRQTLGQGPEFLTYFQNEAQLEKSRLLSDRFSAERPKGSFSTLEIQRTEQGDSAMYLCASSFSGQAYEQYFGPGTRLTVT.

The genes are TRBV2 and TRBJ2-3; TRBD2 agrees at 11 bases. Germline V CDR1 and CDR2: SNHLY, FYNNEI. After removal of 1 base from V and 6 bases from J, the junction contained 3 bases not matched to a gene. The CDR3 loop spans 15 amino acids. CDR3 region: CASSEVLAGVDTQYF. CDR3 coding DNA: TGTGCCAGCAGTGAAGTACTAGCGGGAGTGGATACGCAGTATTTT.

J is TRBJ2-1 and V is TRBV7-3; the D gene is possibly TRBD2 (6 bases). Looked up from germline, CDR1 is SGHTA and CDR2 is FQGTGA. Trimming left V 2 bases short and J 7 bases short, with 12 bases between. The CDR3 has 14 amino acids. The DNA of the CDR3 is TGTGCCAGCAGCTTACCGGGACTCCAGAATGAGCAGTTCTTC. Amino acids: CASSLPGLQNEQFF.

This chain joins TRBV29-1 and TRBJ2-1; the match to TRBD2 covers 7 bases. CDR3 length: 14 amino acids. V was pared by 2 bases and J by 10 bases, with 11 bases of the junction left unmatched. Germline V CDR1 and CDR2: SQVTM, ANQGSEA. The CDR3: CSVEFLAEAIEQFF. DNA for the CDR3: TGCAGCGTTGAATTTCTAGCGGAAGCTATAGAGCAGTTCTTC.

This chain connects TRBV25-1 to TRBJ2-5, with a tentative D call TRBD2 (7 bases). The end of the DNA is better explained by TRBJ2-7, so the J call may be wrong. The germline V gene encodes CDR1 MGHDK and CDR2 SYGVNS. The CDR3 is 17 residues long. This CDR3 is CASSERGAGLSSYEQYF. In DNA, the CDR3 is TGTGCCAGCAGTGAACGGGGGGCAGGACTTAGCTCCTACGAGCAGTACTTC.

A few counts support this clone. The V gene is TRBV5-1, the J gene TRBJ2-7, with 9 positions matching TRBD2. J gave up 2 bases and V 0 bases, and 9 bases lay outside the gene matches. Germline-derived CDR1 and CDR2 are SGHRS and YFSETQ. The CDR3 spans 17 residues. CDR3 coding DNA: TGCGCCAGCAGCTTGGGAAGAGTGACTAGCGGACCCTACGAGCAGTACTTC. Its protein is CASSLGRVTSGPYEQYF.

This chain joins TRBV28 and TRBJ2-1; 8 nucleotides match TRBD2. The CDR3 spans 15 residues. Germline loops: CDR1 MDHEN, CDR2 SYDVKM. Losses at the gene ends were 6 bases for V and 4 bases for J; bases not matched to a gene: 8. CDR3 residues: CASRRRLARYNEQFF. The CDR3 DNA sequence: TGTGCCAGCAGACGGAGACTAGCGCGATACAATGAGCAGTTCTTC.

The rearrangement uses TRBV19 and TRBJ1-2; 11 nucleotides match TRBD1. V shed 5 bases, J shed 4 bases, and the junction held 6 bases outside the gene matches. There are 15 residues in the CDR3. From germline, CDR1 is LNHDA and CDR2 SQIVND (reference sequence). The CDR3 sequence is CASSFGQGASYGYTF. The CDR3 region has the DNA TGTGCCAGTAGTTTCGGACAGGGGGCCTCCTATGGCTACACCTTC.